This TCR beta chain was sequenced in a study of blood T cell repertoires in COVID-19. Overall study context: The cDNA or gDNA used as material had been derived from T cells, B-cell-depleted T cells, or PBMCs.

Participant-reported clinical history was the basis for cohort assignment. Per germline, CDR1 KGHSH and CDR2 LQKENI. The CDR3 runs 16 residues. Germline trimming cut 4 bases from V and 3 bases from J; bases unmatched to any gene: 6. As handled by the study authors: Reference gene primer amplification gave nucleated cell count estimates. TCRdb's table, derived via immunoSEQ multiplex PCR, lists solely in-frame clones and lacks some. That table furnishes V, J and clone size, whereas the DNA furnished D and trimming. Of around 330,000 clones in the sample, about 92% were seen once. This chain links TRBV18 with TRBJ2-2; 9 positions agree with TRBD1. Specimen: PBMCs or T cells enriched from blood (not recorded which). This sequence originates from a man in his fifties or sixties who had recovered from COVID-19. CDR3 protein: CASSLTGGTDTGELFF. CDR3 DNA: TGTGCCAGCTCACTTACAGGGGGCACTGACACCGGGGAGCTGTTTTTT.